The next 9 T cell receptor beta chains were all read from a single sample in a study of radiotherapy plus CTLA-4 blockade in lung cancer. Sequencing was performed with immunoSEQ multiplex PCR; in TCRdb, only in-frame clones are kept and a portion is missing. Among 110,000 or so clones listed, 78% were seen once. Source: peripheral blood, taken from a patient treated with radiotherapy plus ipilimumab. Receptors originate from a human donor with non-small cell lung cancer who had a partial response to radiotherapy plus ipilimumab.

The chain employs TRBV7-8 and TRBJ1-1; TRBD1 might be the D (5 bases). Deletions cut 5 bases from V and 4 bases from J, with 17 bases between. The germline CDR1 and CDR2 sequences are SGHVS and FQNEAQ. This CDR3 has 15 amino acids. The DNA for the CDR3 is TGTGCCAGCAGCCCACTTGGCAGGGTCGGCACTGAAGCTTTCTTT. As protein: CASSPLGRVGTEAFF.

V usage is TRBV11-2 and J usage is TRBJ2-7, with 8 bases lining up with TRBD2. There are 16 residues in the CDR3. CDR1 and CDR2 from the germline V gene are SGHAT and FQNNGV. V shed 2 bases, J shed 3 bases, and the junction held 9 bases outside the gene matches. Written as DNA, the CDR3 is TGTGCCAGCAGCTTATTAGGGGCTAGCGGGTACTACGAGCAGTACTTC. Translating gives CASSLLGASGYYEQYF.

The rearrangement joins TRBV19 to TRBJ2-3, with 8 positions matching TRBD1. Germline CDR1 is LNHDA and CDR2 is SQIVND (reference sequence). The CDR3 consists of 21 residues. The V gene end was trimmed by 5 bases and the J gene end by 0 bases; junction bases not matched to a gene: 22. The CDR3 nucleotides are TGTGCCAGTAGTCCACTCTTTCGAGGGGGACAGGAGCCCACTAGCACAGATACGCAGTATTTT. This sequence encodes CASSPLFRGGQEPTSTDTQYF.

In this sample, this clone turned up a few times. The genes are TRBV29-1 and TRBJ2-7, with TRBD1 matching over 9 bases. This CDR3 has 14 amino acids. Germline loops: CDR1 SQVTM, CDR2 ANQGSEA. The J segment lost 1 base and the V segment lost 7 bases, leaving 8 bases of the junction unmatched. CDR3: CSARMTGGSYEQYV. CDR3 nucleotides: TGCAGCGCACGAATGACAGGGGGTTCCTACGAGCAGTACGTC.

This clone was found many times. The chain links TRBV5-6 to TRBJ1-2, with 8 bases fitting TRBD1. V shed 3 bases and J 7 bases; nucleotides not matched to a gene: 14. The germline CDR1 and CDR2 sequences are SGHDT and YYEEEE. This CDR3 is 16 amino acids long. The CDR3 nucleotides are TGTGCCAGCAGCTCCGTGGGTCAGGGGGCTTCAATTGGCTACACCTTC. Its protein is CASSSVGQGASIGYTF.

The rearrangement links TRBV5-8 to TRBJ1-3, with 8 bases fitting TRBD1. CDR3 length: 15 residues. V was clipped by 2 bases and J by 2 bases; unmatched bases: 3. Germline V gene sequence: CDR1 SGHTS, CDR2 YDEGEE. CDR3 nucleotides: TGTGCCAGCAGCTTTCCGACAGGGGCTGGAAACACCATATATTTT. Translation gives CASSFPTGAGNTIYF.

This clone is a singleton in its sample. The J gene is TRBJ2-3, the V gene TRBV9; the D gene is possibly TRBD2 (6 bases). V was clipped by 1 base and J by 2 bases, with 8 bases between them. The CDR3 is made up of 14 amino acids. Germline V lookup: CDR1 SGDLS, CDR2 YYNGEE. DNA of the CDR3: TGTGCCAGCAGCGTACGCGGGACCACAGATACGCAGTATTTT. Amino acids: CASSVRGTTDTQYF.

This rearrangement joins TRBV6-6 to TRBJ2-7; tentative D call: TRBD1 (6 bases). The germline gives CDR1 MNHNY, CDR2 SVGAGI (reference sequence). The CDR3 consists of 14 residues. V gave up 7 bases and J gave up 1 base, with 14 bases separating them. CDR3 DNA sequence: TGTGCCAGCATTCCTGGGACAAAATCCTACGAGCAGTACGTC. Residues: CASIPGTKSYEQYV.

A note on this clone: One end of the junction does not line up with germline, which may come from a read error. V and J are TRBV7-7 and TRBJ1-4; unclear D gene. CDR1 SSHAT and CDR2 FNYEAQ come from the germline V gene (reference sequence). CDR3 size: 14 residues. CDR3 region: CASSRTGLGEKLFF. The CDR3 region has the DNA TGTGCTAGCAGCCGAACGGGATTGGGTGAAAAACTGTTTTTT.